Here is one TCR beta chain with its context. Its antigen remains unidentified. Assay used: immunoSEQ multiplex PCR; TCRdb lists only in-frame clones, some missing. This table holds 250,000 or so clones, around nine tenths found once. The treatment is: some 20 received Ad26.COV2.S at low or high dose, single or two shots; a few received placebo; per-sample allocation not given. Collection of the samples took place on day 63 after the first injection of vaccine or placebo. V was shortened by 3 bases and J by 5 bases, with 14 bases between the two germline ends. CDR3 size: 15 residues. CDR1 is MNHNS, CDR2 SASEGT, per germline. The sample originates from a study of Ad26.COV2.S vaccination and SARS-CoV-2 variants. Findings and limits, study-wide: Placebo recipients trailed vaccine recipients in spike-specific TCR breadth.

Here the sequenced sample was peripheral blood, taken in a trial of Ad26.COV2.S vaccine versus placebo. The V call is TRBV6-1, the J call TRBJ2-1; perhaps TRBD2 as D (6 bases). The sequence came from a person between 18 and 59 years old who received the Ad26.COV2.S COVID-19 vaccine or a placebo. The CDR3 loop is CASSEEAGGHNEQFF. In DNA form, the CDR3 reads TGTGCCAGCAGTGAGGAGGCAGGAGGGCACAATGAGCAGTTCTTC.